These T cell receptor beta chains were read from a single sample in a study of blood T cell repertoires in COVID-19. The table came from immunoSEQ multiplex PCR; TCRdb's copy has only in-frame clones and leaves some out. This sample carries fewer than 90,000 clones, around 72% of them seen once, and the ten largest clones take approximately 15%. The sequencing sample was made of peripheral blood. The receptors derive from a woman older than 75 with acute or convalescent COVID-19. Both conserved end residues are part of each CDR3.

j_call | v_call | cdr3_aa
TRBJ2-7 | TRBV30 | CAWSGAGGHEQYF
TRBJ1-4 | TRBV2 | CASSEAGAAHSEKLFF
TRBJ1-2 | TRBV6-2/TRBV6-3 | CASSYDADGITLHF
TRBJ1-6 | TRBV6-5 | CASLDRHGNSPLHF
TRBJ2-5 | TRBV2 | CASSVTRGGEETQYF
TRBJ2-3 | TRBV2 | CASSGMTSGGLHVGTQYF
TRBJ1-6 | TRBV5-6 | CASSSPGQNSPLHF
TRBJ1-4 | TRBV28 | CASSLTATNEKLFF
TRBJ2-4 | TRBV6-5 | CASSAVTGVNIQYF
TRBJ2-6 | TRBV18 | CASSPGTESSGANVLTF
TRBJ2-5 | TRBV5-1 | CASSLSGGQETQYF
TRBJ2-3 | TRBV6-1 | CASSEPAGGTTDTQYF
TRBJ2-3 | TRBV4-3 | CASSPTRGSGVSTDTQYF
TRBJ1-4 | TRBV5-8 | CASPPGFKEKLFF
TRBJ1-1 | TRBV21-1 | CASSKREEGRKNTEAFF
TRBJ2-3 | TRBV6-2/TRBV6-3 | CASSAGPTQYF
TRBJ1-1 | TRBV7-9 | CASSRTGSTEAFF
TRBJ2-5 | TRBV3-1/TRBV3-2 | CASSQALYLGETQYF
TRBJ1-4 | TRBV19 | CASSPTGGTNEKLFF
TRBJ2-7 | TRBV6-6 | CASSYRTPRGSYEQYF
TRBJ2-7 | TRBV4-2 | CASSQDLRTGGYEQYF
TRBJ1-3 | TRBV7-2 | CASSLVIADGNTIYF
TRBJ2-2 | TRBV6-5 | CANHDCRDTGELFF
TRBJ2-5 | TRBV27 | CASSLSGGETQYF
TRBJ1-2 | TRBV29-1 | CSPAGAKMTYGYTF
TRBJ1-2 | TRBV13 | CASSLGGGGHGYTF
TRBJ2-7 | TRBV4-2 | CASSPRVTGPYEQYF
TRBJ1-1 | TRBV5-3 | CARSPIDAARGDTEAFF
TRBJ2-2 | TRBV5-6 | CASSLWGDSLFF
TRBJ2-2 | TRBV7-3 | CASRDRAGELFF
TRBJ1-2 | TRBV6-5 | CASKESLPGGYGYTF
TRBJ2-2 | TRBV7-9 | CASSFGGPGELFF
TRBJ1-5 | TRBV12-3/TRBV12-4 | CASRKGDQPQHF
TRBJ2-5 | TRBV6-1 | CASSEKRTYLSYQETQYF
TRBJ2-7 | TRBV19 | CASSWEISYEQYF
TRBJ1-6 | TRBV5-1 | CASSPRDRGYSPLHF
TRBJ2-5 | TRBV19 | CASSKAGGRSRETQYF
TRBJ2-5 | TRBV12-3/TRBV12-4 | CASSRTGGETQYF
TRBJ2-5 | TRBV9 | CASSETSGGAGQETQYF
TRBJ1-2 | TRBV6-6 | CASSYSLAGEGYTF
TRBJ1-2 | TRBV6-4 | CASSVGQGAGSYGYTF
TRBJ1-4 | TRBV11-2 | CASSLDRQAGELFF
TRBJ2-1 | TRBV6-1 | CASSERSSGAYNEQFF
TRBJ1-1 | TRBV14 | CASRPMNSRTGVTEAFF
TRBJ1-4 | TRBV4-3 | CASSQASGFEKLFF
TRBJ2-3 | TRBV18 | CASSRNNRGDADTQYF
TRBJ2-2 | TRBV5-4 | CASSSGTSGGHISTGELFF
TRBJ2-7 | TRBV27 | CASSLSGFYEQYF
TRBJ2-7 | TRBV6-1 | CASSELRSGLAGAYEQYF
TRBJ2-1 | TRBV7-2 | CASSVLAGGYNEQFF
TRBJ1-1 | TRBV7-3 | CASSLTKYTEAFF